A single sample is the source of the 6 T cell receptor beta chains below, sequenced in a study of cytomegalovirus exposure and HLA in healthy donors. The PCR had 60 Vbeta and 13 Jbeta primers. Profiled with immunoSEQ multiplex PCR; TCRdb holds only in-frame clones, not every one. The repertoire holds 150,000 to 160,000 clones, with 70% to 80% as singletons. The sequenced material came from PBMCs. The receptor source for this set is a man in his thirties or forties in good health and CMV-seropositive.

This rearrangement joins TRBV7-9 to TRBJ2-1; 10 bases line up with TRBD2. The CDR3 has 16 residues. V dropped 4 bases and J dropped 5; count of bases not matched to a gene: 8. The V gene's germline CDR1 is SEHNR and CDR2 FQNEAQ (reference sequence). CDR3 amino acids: CASSSILAGANNEQFF. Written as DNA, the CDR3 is TGTGCCAGCAGCTCCATTCTAGCGGGAGCAAACAATGAGCAGTTCTTC.

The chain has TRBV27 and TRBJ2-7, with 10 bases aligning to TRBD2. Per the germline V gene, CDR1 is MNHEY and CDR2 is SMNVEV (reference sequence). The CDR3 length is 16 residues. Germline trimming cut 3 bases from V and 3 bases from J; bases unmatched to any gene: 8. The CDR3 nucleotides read TGTGCCAGCAGTTTGGCCGGGGCTAGCGGGAGCTACGAGCAGTACTTC. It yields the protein CASSLAGASGSYEQYF.

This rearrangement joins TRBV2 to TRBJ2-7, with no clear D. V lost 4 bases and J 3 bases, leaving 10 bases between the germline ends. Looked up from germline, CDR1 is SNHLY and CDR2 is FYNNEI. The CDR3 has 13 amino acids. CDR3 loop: CASSGVLNYEQYF. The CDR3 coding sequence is TGTGCCAGCAGTGGCGTACTAAACTACGAGCAGTACTTC.

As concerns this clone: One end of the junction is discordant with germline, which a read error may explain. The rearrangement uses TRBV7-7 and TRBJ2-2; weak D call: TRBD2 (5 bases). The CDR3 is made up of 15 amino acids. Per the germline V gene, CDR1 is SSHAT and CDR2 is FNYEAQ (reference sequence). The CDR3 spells CASSSTGGLTGELFF. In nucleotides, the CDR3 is TGTGCTAGCAGCTCCACTGGCGGGTTAACCGGGGAGCTGTTTTTT.

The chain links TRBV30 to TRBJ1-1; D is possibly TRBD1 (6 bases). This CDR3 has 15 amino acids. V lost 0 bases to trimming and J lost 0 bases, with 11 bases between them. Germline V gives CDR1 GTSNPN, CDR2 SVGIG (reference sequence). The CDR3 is CAWSVRNRVNTEAFF. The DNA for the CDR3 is TGTGCCTGGAGTGTACGGAACAGGGTGAACACTGAAGCTTTCTTT.

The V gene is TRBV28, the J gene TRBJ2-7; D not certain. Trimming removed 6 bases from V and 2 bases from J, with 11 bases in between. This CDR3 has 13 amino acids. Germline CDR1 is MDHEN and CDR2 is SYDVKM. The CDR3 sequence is CASSLSGPYEQYF. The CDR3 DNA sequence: TGTGCCAGCAGCCTTTCTGGGCCCTACGAGCAGTACTTC.